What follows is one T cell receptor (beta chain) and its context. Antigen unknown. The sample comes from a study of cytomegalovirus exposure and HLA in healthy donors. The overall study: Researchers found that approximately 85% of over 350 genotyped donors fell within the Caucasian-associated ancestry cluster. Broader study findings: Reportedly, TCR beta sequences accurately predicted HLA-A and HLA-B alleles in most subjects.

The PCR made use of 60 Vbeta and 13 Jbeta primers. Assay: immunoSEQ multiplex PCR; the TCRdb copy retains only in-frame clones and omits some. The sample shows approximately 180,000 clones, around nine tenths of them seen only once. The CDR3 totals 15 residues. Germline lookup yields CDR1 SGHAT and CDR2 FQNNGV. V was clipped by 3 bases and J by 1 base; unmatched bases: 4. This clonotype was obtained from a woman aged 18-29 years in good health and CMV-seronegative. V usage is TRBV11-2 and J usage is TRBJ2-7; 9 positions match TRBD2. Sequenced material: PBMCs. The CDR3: CASSFTSGSSYEQYF. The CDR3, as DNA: TGTGCCAGCAGCTTTACTAGCGGGTCTTCCTACGAGCAGTACTTC.